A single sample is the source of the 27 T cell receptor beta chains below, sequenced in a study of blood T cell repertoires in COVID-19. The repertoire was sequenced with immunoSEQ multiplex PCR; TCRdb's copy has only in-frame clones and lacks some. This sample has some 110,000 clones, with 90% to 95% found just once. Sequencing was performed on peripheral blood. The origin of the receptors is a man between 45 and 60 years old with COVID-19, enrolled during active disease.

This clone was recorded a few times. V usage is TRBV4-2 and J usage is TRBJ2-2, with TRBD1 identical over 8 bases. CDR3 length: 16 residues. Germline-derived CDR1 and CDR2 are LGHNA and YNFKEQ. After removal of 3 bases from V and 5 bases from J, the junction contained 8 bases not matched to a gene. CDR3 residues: CASSQEQGVWTGELFF. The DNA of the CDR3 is TGTGCCAGCAGCCAGGAACAGGGGGTATGGACCGGGGAGCTGTTTTTT.

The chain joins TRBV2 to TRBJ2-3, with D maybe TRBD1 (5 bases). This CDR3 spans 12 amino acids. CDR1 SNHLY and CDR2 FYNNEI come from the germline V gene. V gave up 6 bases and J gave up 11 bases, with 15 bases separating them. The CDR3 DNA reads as TGTGCCAGCAGCCCGACCAGGGAAGGGCAGTATTTT. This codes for CASSPTREGQYF.

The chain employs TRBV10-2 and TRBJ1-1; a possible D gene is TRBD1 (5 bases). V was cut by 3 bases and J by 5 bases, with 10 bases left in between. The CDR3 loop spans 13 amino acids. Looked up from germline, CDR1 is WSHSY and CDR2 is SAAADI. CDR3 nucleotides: TGCGCCAGCAGTGAATTCGGGGGGACTGAAGCTTTCTTT. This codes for CASSEFGGTEAFF.

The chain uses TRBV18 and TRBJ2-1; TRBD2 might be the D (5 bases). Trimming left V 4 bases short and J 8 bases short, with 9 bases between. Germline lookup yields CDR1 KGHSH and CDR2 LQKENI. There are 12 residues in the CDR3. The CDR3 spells CASSLSGDEQFF. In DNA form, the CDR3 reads TGTGCCAGCTCACTCTCCGGGGATGAGCAGTTCTTC.

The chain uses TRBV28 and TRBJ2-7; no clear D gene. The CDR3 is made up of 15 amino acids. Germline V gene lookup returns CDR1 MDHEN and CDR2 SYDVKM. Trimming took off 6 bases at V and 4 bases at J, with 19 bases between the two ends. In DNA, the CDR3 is TGTGCCAGCAGCCCGAACGGTCAGCGCCTTTACGAGCAGTACTTC. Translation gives CASSPNGQRLYEQYF.

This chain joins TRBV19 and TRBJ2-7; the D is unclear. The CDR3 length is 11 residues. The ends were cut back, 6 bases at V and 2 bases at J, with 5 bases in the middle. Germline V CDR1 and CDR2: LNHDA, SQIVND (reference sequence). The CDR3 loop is CASRSAYEQYF. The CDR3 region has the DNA TGTGCCAGTAGGAGCGCCTACGAGCAGTACTTC.

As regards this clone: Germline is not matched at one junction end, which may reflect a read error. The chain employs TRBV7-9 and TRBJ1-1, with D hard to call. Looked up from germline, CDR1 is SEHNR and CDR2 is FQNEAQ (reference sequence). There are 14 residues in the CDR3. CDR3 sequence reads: CTSSLSQLNTEAFF. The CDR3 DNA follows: TGTACCAGCAGCTTATCTCAGTTGAACACTGAAGCTTTCTTT.

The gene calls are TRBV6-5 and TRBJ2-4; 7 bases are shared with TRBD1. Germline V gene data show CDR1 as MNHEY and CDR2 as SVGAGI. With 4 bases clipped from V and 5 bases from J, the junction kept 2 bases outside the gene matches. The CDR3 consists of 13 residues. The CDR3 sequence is CASSLGTENIQYF. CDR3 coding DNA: TGTGCCAGCAGTTTAGGGACAGAAAACATTCAGTACTTC.

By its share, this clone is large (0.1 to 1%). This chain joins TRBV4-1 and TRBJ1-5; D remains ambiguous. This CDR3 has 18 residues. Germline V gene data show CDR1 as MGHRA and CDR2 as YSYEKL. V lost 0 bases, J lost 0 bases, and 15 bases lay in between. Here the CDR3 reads CASSQDPLAIFSNQPQHF. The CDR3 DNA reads TGCGCCAGCAGCCAAGATCCGCTTGCGATCTTTAGCAATCAGCCCCAGCATTTT.

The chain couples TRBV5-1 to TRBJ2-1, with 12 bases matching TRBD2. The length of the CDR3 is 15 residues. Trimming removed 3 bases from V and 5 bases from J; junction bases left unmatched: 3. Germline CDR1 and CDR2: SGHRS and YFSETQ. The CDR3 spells CASSSTSGGNNEQFF. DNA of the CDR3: TGCGCCAGCAGCTCGACTAGCGGGGGAAACAATGAGCAGTTCTTC.

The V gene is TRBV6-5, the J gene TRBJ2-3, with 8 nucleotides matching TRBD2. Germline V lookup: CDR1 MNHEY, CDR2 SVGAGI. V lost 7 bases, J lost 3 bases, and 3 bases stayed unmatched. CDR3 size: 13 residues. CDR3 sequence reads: CASNLAGTDTQYF. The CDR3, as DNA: TGTGCCAGCAACCTAGCGGGTACAGATACGCAGTATTTT.

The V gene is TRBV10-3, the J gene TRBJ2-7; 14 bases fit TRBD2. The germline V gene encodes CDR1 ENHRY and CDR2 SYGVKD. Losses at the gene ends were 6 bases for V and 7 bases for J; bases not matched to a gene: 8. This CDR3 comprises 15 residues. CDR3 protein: CAIRPGLAGEGEQYF. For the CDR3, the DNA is TGTGCCATCAGGCCGGGACTAGCGGGAGAGGGGGAGCAGTACTTC.

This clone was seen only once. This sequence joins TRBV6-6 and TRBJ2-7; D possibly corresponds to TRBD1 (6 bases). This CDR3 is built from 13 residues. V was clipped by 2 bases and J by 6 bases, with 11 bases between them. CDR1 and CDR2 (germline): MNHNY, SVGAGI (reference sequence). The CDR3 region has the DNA TGTGCCAGCAGTTACGGCGACAGGTCCGAGCAGTACGTC. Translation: CASSYGDRSEQYV.

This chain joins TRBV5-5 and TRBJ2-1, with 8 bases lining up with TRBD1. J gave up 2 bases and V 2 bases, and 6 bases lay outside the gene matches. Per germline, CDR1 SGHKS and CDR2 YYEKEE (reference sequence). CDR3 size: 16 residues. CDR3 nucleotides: TGTGCCAGCAGCTTCAGGACAGGGAGTCCCTACAATGAGCAGTTCTTC. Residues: CASSFRTGSPYNEQFF.

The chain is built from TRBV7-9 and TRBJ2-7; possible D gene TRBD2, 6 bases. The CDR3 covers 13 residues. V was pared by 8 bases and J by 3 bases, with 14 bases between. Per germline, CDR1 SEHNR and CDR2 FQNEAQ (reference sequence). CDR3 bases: TGTGCCAGCCACATGACTAGAGTCTACGAGCAGTACGTC. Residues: CASHMTRVYEQYV.

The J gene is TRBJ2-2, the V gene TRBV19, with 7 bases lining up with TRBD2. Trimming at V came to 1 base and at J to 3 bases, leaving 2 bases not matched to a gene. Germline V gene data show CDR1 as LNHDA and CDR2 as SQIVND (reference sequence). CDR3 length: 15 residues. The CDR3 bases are TGTGCCAGTAGTATAGGGACTAGTGACACCGGGGAGCTGTTTTTT. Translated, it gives CASSIGTSDTGELFF.

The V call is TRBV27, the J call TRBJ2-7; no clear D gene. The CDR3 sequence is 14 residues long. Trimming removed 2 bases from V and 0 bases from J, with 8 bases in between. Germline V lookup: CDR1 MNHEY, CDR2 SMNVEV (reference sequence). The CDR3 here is CASSLQVDSYEQYF. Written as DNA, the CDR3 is TGTGCCAGCAGTTTACAGGTCGACTCCTACGAGCAGTACTTC.

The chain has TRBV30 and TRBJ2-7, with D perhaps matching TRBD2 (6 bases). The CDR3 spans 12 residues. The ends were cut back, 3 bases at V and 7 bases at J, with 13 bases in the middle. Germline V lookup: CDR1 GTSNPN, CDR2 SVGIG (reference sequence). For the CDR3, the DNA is TGTGCCTGGAGGTCCATCGGGGGTGAGCAGTACTTC. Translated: CAWRSIGGEQYF. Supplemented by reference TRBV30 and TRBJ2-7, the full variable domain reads SQTIHQWPATLVQPVGSPLSLECTVEGTSNPNLYWYRQAAGRGLQLLFYSVGIGQISSEVPQNLSASRPQDRQFILSSKKLLLSDSGFYLCAWRSIGGEQYFGPGTRLTVT.

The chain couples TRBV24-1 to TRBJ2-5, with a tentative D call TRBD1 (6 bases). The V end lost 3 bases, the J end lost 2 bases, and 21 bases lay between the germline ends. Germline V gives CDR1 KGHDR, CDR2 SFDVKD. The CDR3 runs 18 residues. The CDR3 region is CATSDPTGSPSGQETQYF. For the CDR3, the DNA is TGTGCCACCAGTGATCCCACAGGGAGTCCCAGCGGACAAGAGACCCAGTACTTC.

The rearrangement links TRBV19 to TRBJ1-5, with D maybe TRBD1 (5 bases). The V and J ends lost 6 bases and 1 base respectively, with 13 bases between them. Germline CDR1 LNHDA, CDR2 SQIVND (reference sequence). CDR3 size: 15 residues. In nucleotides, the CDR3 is TGTGCCAGTAGGTTATGGGGGGAGAGCAATCAGCCCCAGCATTTT. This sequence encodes CASRLWGESNQPQHF.

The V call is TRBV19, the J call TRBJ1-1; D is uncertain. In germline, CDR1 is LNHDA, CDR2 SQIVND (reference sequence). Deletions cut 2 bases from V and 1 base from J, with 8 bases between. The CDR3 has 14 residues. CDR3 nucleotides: TGTGCCAGTAGTATAAGTTACGGGAACACTGAAGCTTTCTTT. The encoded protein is CASSISYGNTEAFF.

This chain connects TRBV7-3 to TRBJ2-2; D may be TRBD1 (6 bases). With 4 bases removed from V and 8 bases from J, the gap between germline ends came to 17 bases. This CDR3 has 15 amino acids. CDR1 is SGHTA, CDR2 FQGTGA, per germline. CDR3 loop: CASSSQGTGEGELFF. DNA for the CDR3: TGTGCCAGCAGCTCGCAGGGGACCGGGGAGGGGGAGCTGTTTTTT.

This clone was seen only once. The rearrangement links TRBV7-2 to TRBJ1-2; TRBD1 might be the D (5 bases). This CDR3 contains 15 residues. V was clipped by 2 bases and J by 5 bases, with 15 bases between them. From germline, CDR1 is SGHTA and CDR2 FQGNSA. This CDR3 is CASSLYPPGLYGYTF. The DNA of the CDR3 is TGTGCCAGCAGCTTATATCCGCCAGGGTTGTATGGCTACACCTTC.

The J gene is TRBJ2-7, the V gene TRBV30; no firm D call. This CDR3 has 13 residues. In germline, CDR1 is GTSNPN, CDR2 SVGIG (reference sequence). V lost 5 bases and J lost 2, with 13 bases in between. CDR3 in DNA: TGTGCCTGGGCCCCTCTTCCCGCCTACGAGCAGTACTTC. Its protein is CAWAPLPAYEQYF. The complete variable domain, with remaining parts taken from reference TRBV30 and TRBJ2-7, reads SQTIHQWPATLVQPVGSPLSLECTVEGTSNPNLYWYRQAAGRGLQLLFYSVGIGQISSEVPQNLSASRPQDRQFILSSKKLLLSDSGFYLCAWAPLPAYEQYFGPGTRLTVT.

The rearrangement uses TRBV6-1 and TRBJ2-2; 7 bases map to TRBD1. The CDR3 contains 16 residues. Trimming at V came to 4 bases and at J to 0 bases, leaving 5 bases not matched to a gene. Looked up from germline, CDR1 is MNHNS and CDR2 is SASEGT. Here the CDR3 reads CASSGGQPANTGELFF. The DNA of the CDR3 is TGTGCCAGCAGTGGGGGACAGCCAGCGAACACCGGGGAGCTGTTTTTT.

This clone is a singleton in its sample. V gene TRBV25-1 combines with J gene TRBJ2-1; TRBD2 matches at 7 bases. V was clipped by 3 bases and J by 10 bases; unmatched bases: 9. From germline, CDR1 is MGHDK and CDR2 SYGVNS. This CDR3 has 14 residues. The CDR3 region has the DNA TGTGCCAGCAGTGATCGGAAGGGAGGGGTGGAGCAGTTCTTC. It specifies CASSDRKGGVEQFF.

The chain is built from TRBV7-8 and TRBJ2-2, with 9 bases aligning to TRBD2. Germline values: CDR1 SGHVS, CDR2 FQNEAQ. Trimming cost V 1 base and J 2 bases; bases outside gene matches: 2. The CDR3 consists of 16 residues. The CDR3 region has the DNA TGTGCCAGCAGCTTAGAAGCGGGAGGCAACACCGGGGAGCTGTTTTTT. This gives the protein CASSLEAGGNTGELFF.